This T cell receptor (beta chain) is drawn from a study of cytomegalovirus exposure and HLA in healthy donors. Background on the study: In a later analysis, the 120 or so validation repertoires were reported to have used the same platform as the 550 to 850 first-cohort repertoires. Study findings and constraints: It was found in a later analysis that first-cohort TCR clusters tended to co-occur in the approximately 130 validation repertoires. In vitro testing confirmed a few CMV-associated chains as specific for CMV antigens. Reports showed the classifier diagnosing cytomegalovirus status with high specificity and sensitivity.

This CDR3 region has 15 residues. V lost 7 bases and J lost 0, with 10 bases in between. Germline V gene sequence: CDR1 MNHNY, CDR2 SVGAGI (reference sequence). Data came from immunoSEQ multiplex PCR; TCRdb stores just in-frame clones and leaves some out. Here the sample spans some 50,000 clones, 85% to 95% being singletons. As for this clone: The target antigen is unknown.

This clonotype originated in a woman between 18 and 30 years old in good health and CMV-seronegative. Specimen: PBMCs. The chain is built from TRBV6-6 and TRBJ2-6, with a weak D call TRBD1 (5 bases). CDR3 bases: TGTGCCAGCACCGAACAGGACTCTGGGGCCAACGTCCTGACTTTC. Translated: CASTEQDSGANVLTF.